This T cell receptor beta chain was recorded in a study of cytomegalovirus exposure and HLA in healthy donors (dated by TCRdb to about 2017). Regarding the complete study: According to an earlier analysis of several hundred of the donors, some 180 million T cells yielded 120 million or so unique TCR beta sequences and about 300 Gb of sequence data. Approximately 310 gigabases of sequencing data and tens of millions of unique TCR sequences were included in an early release covering about 620 HLA-typed donors. The genetic ancestry cluster associated with self-reported Caucasian donors included over 80% of the approximately 410 genotyped donors. The study aimed to test whether signatures of past pathogen exposure could be identified by cataloging public T cell receptors. The study used immunosequencing to profile the T cell repertoires of approximately 630 subjects and linked those repertoires to cytomegalovirus serostatus. A separate validation cohort of some 130 different subjects was used in addition to the roughly 720-subject first cohort. To predict cytomegalovirus infection status, the study brought together high-throughput TCR immunosequencing, statistical association of individual TCRs with disease status, and machine learning. A later analysis re-examined previously published TCR beta repertoires from more than 550 donors and added high-resolution HLA genotyping to investigate patterns of TCR occurrence. In the later analysis, no new phenotypic data were used to find candidate immune exposures; instead, reliance was placed on TCR beta sequences and their occurrence across donors. In an earlier analysis of several hundred of the donors, high-throughput TCR beta sequencing was used to judge whether each TCR beta V gene segment behaved as functional or pseudogenic. Donor age, sex, ethnicity and CMV serostatus were compiled alongside the repertoire data. A later genetic analysis took genome-wide SNP genotypes for about 65% of the 666 donors and used that subset as a discovery cohort. Every repertoire in the discovery cohort had been generated on one and the same sequencing platform. HLA typing covered class I and class II loci at four-digit resolution. Typing coverage varied by locus: about 629-640 donors for A, B, C, DRB1 and DQB1; under 550 for DQA1; more than 600 for DPA1; approximately 470 for DPB1. A handful of DR-DQ haplotypes were handled as single units for association and clustering because linkage in the cohort was strong. Among a few hundred genotyped donors of the cohort, an average of around 240,000 unique TCR beta nucleotide sequences were sequenced per donor, around a sixth of them non-productive.

Study-wide conclusions, independent of this receptor: Across donors, most TCR sequences were observed very rarely, whereas some public TCRs were present in many individuals. V-gene and J-gene trimming of TCR beta chains was associated with a missense DCLRE1C variant in a later genetic analysis, and the association was replicated in an independent cohort. A group of highly shared sequence variants was considered likely to be a technical artifact of the sequencing pipeline. According to a later analysis, TCR association rates differed among HLA loci, with DRB1 alleles showing the most associated TCRs and HLA-C alleles showing the fewest. Specific HLA alleles were associated with around 18,000 TCR beta sequences at a false discovery rate of 0.05 in a later analysis. In this cohort, only TCR beta chains were sequenced, and detectable features were limited by the absence of alpha or paired-chain data. Assigning TCR associations to individual alleles was difficult when HLA alleles, especially DR and DQ, strongly co-occurred. CMV serostatus was the only immune exposure information available for the cohort. The classifier was reported to diagnose cytomegalovirus status with high specificity and sensitivity in both the original cohort and the validation cohort. In an earlier analysis of roughly 500 of the donors, most TCR beta V segments appeared in productive rearrangements about 90% or about 30% of the time, broadly matching IMGT annotations. Some IMGT-functional V segments, including TRBV6-2 and TRBV6-3, could not be distinguished by the 87-base-pair reads and were therefore excluded. According to a later genetic analysis, donors in an Asian-associated ancestry cluster had fewer N-insertions in productive TCRs than the approximately 710-donor mean. A total of fewer than 200 TCR beta chains were listed by the study as associated with cytomegalovirus. Correlated functional status among segregating V segments might be attributable to linkage disequilibrium, but an unknown experimental factor could not be ruled out. A further reported finding was that TCR beta sequences accurately predicted the HLA-A and HLA-B alleles for most subjects in the first cohort. Because some donors lacked HLA typing at each locus, the association tests relied only on the typed subset. In a later analysis, most CMV-associated TCR beta chains were found to appear HLA-restricted, with HLA associations seemingly driven largely by CMV exposure. Presence/absence analyses assumed roughly uniform sequencing depth across donors, an assumption that may not hold. It was suggested by the authors that the approach could potentially be generalized to other disease states and immunological phenotypes. Because counts were too low, roughly 18 rarely observed V segments, including chromosome 9 orphons, were left out of the earlier analysis of 500 to 650 of the donors. A later analysis reported that several top co-occurrence clusters appeared linked to parvovirus B19, influenza, CMV and Epstein-Barr virus. A later analysis found that HLA-associated TCR beta chains were more clonally expanded and had lower generation probabilities than equally common non-associated chains. In vitro tests confirmed that a few of the cytomegalovirus-associated TCR beta chains recognize cytomegalovirus antigens.

In total, 666 healthy bone marrow donors made up the cohort. Cohort members were all nominally healthy when sampled, although unrecorded immune exposures were likely present. The donor tested CMV seronegative and was one of the 352 seronegative cohort members. A peripheral blood sample was collected from each donor, and TCR beta sequencing was performed on peripheral blood mononuclear cells. Genomic DNA extraction from the blood cell samples was performed with the Qiagen DNeasy Blood Extraction Kit. Trimmed from V: 3 bases; trimmed from J: 7 bases; junction bases lacking a gene match: 5. CDR1 is given as SGHDN and CDR2 as FVKESK, both from the germline V gene. From cysteine to phenylalanine, the CDR3 is 13 amino acids long. This entry keeps only the CDR3 DNA: 39 bases, framed from base 1. The method was the immunoSEQ multiplex PCR assay. For the multiplex PCR, a mixture combining 60 forward primers for TCR Vbeta segments and 13 reverse primers for TCR Jbeta segments was used. Amplification of the CDR3 region of rearranged TCR beta genes was performed with a multiplex PCR assay on genomic DNA. The Illumina HiSeq System was used to sequence the amplified TCR beta libraries as 87-base-pair reads. Under the source paper's analysis protocol: In a later analysis, tens of millions of unique TCR beta chains were counted across the approximately 640 repertoires, and some 10 million of these chains were shared by at least two donors. Raw reads were error-corrected and collapsed into unique sequences by a nearest-neighbor algorithm in which closely related sequences were merged to remove PCR and sequencing errors. V, D and J gene segments were assigned by aligning CDR3 sequences to IMGT reference sequences. Each retained sequence needed at least a six-nucleotide match to both a V gene segment and a J gene segment. A rearrangement was called productive if the CDR3 had no stop codons and remained in frame with V and J, and every other rearrangement was called non-productive. Following IMGT convention, CDR3 was defined as the stretch from the second conserved V-encoded cysteine to the conserved J-encoded phenylalanine. The earlier analysis of approximately 500 of the donors excluded sequences that lacked an unambiguous match to a single V gene segment. An earlier analysis of fewer than 750 of the donors called V segments functional above 56.7% productive rearrangements and segregating when the between-donor standard deviation exceeded 5%. To diagnose cytomegalovirus status from the catalog of TCR beta chain sequences, a statistical classification framework was built. In a later analysis, TCR nucleotide sequences were compared against IMGT/GENE-DB human TR gene sequences so that V and J genes could be assigned. A later analysis assigned CDR3 sequences and most-parsimonious VDJ recombination scenarios with the TCRdist pipeline. A later analysis defined each TCR beta chain by its CDR3 amino acid sequence plus V-gene family, and excluded reads lacking a unique V-gene family. As a way to deal with suspected cross-contamination and a sequencing artifact, a later analysis dropped hundreds of nucleotide sequences that were highly shared and had low generation probability. A later analysis calculated a clonal expansion index for each public chain from normalized within-repertoire ranks of inferred template counts. In a later analysis, generation probabilities were computed using a VDJ recombination model fitted to out-of-frame rearrangements, and the results were checked against IGoR. In a later analysis, TCR-TCR, TCR-HLA and TCR-CMV co-occurrence was scored with hypergeometric tests, and a repertoire-size bias correction was applied to TCR pairs. A later analysis estimated false discovery rates by permuting HLA or CMV assignments 20 times. In a later analysis, co-occurring TCRs were grouped using DBSCAN, with TCRdist sequence similarity added in when clustering inside HLA-allele-positive subsets. Co-occurrence clustering excluded repertoires with fewer than 30,000 or more than 120,000 public chains, plus five with anomalous nucleotide sharing. TCRdb retrieved this table from immuneACCESS and kept in-frame rearrangements only. Not all clones are present; in checked studies, unresolved V genes account for under half, and no reason is known for the remainder. V, J and clone size are those of that table, while D and trimming were read from the DNA. The sample table holds 130,000 or so clones, of which about 70% were seen once. The top ten clonotypes cover 2.4% of the sample.

This clone was seen a single time. The antigen this receptor binds is unknown. Per-nucleotide qualities are absent, and no much larger clonotype sits a single base away. The sequence derives from a middle-aged woman in good health and CMV-seronegative. The chain is made from TRBV14 and TRBJ1-1, and TRBD1 matches 7 of the central bases. The sequencing input was PBMCs. The CDR3 here reads CASSHRDSYEAFF. The DNA reads TGTGCCAGCAGCCATCGGGACAGCTATGAAGCTTTCTTT.